A single sample is the source of the 10 T cell receptor beta chains below, sequenced in a study of blood T cell repertoires in COVID-19. Using immunoSEQ multiplex PCR, the repertoire was profiled, and TCRdb retains in-frame clones only, with some absent. Counted here are about 110,000 clones, 70% to 80% occurring once; the ten biggest clones make up more than 0.8%. Sample: peripheral blood. Every receptor here comes from a human donor with acute or convalescent COVID-19. The donor label of this sample is uncertain.

V usage is TRBV2 and J usage is TRBJ1-3; 9 positions match TRBD1. Germline CDR1 is SNHLY and CDR2 is FYNNEI. This CDR3 comprises 15 residues. V was pared by 1 base and J by 3 bases, with 1 base of the junction left unmatched. The CDR3 sequence: CASSEDRGLGNTIYF. The CDR3 nucleotides read TGTGCCAGCAGTGAAGACAGGGGGCTTGGAAACACCATATATTTT.

This clone was seen a handful of times. The chain recombines TRBV11-2 with TRBJ1-4, with D maybe TRBD1 (6 bases). The germline CDR1 and CDR2 sequences are SGHAT and FQNNGV. The length of the CDR3 is 15 residues. The germline V and J ends were trimmed by 3 bases and 0 bases, with 8 bases remaining between them. The CDR3, as DNA: TGTGCCAGCAGCTTTTACAGGGCAACTAATGAAAAACTGTTTTTT. It yields the protein CASSFYRATNEKLFF.

The chain joins TRBV7-8 to TRBJ1-2; 8 nucleotides match TRBD1. V was pared by 5 bases and J by 7 bases, with 3 bases of the junction left unmatched. The CDR3 covers 12 residues. The germline gives CDR1 SGHVS, CDR2 FQNEAQ. The CDR3 nucleotides read TGTGCCAGCAGCCGCGACAGGGGTGGCTACACCTTC. The encoded protein is CASSRDRGGYTF. Based on the CDR3 plus reference TRBV7-8 and TRBJ1-2, the full variable domain is GAGVSQSPRYKVAKRGQDVALRCDPISGHVSLFWYQQALGQGPEFLTYFQNEAQLDKSGLPSDRFFAERPEGSVSTLKIQRTQQEDSAVYLCASSRDRGGYTFGSGTRLTVV.

This clone was detected a few times. The V call is TRBV4-1, the J call TRBJ2-2, with D possibly matching TRBD2 (5 bases). Germline values: CDR1 MGHRA, CDR2 YSYEKL. CDR3 size: 14 residues. Deletions cut 5 bases from V and 3 bases from J, with 10 bases between. The chain's CDR3 is CASSKGGYTGELFF. The CDR3 coding sequence is TGCGCCAGCAGCAAAGGAGGCTACACCGGGGAGCTGTTTTTT.

The chain carries TRBV7-6 and TRBJ2-1; possible D gene TRBD2, 5 bases. Germline CDR1 reads SGHVS; CDR2 reads FNYEAQ. V lost 1 base and J 8 bases, leaving 15 bases between the germline ends. The CDR3 is 15 amino acids. The CDR3 reads CASSLDPAVSYEQFF. For the CDR3, the DNA is TGTGCCAGCAGCTTAGATCCAGCGGTCTCATATGAGCAGTTCTTC.

The chain combines TRBV19 with TRBJ2-2; TRBD1 might be the D (5 bases). The ends were cut back, 6 bases at V and 5 bases at J, with 13 bases in the middle. The CDR3 contains 14 residues. The germline CDR1 and CDR2 sequences are LNHDA and SQIVND (reference sequence). The CDR3 here is CASRPGWGTGELFF. The CDR3 coding sequence is TGTGCCAGTAGACCAGGGTGGGGAACCGGGGAGCTGTTTTTT.

This clone has just a few counts. This chain links TRBV6-5 with TRBJ1-4; TRBD1 aligns across 12 bases. This CDR3 spans 13 amino acids. The germline gives CDR1 MNHEY, CDR2 SVGAGI. The ends lost 7 bases at V and 8 bases at J; junction bases unmatched: 2. Here the CDR3 reads CASTGTGGEKLFF. The CDR3 DNA sequence: TGTGCCAGCACCGGGACAGGGGGCGAAAAACTGTTTTTT.

CDR3 protein: CATSDLPGRGSNTDTQYF. The CDR3 bases are TGTGCCACCAGTGATCTACCTGGGAGAGGGTCGAACACAGATACGCAGTATTTT. The rearrangement uses TRBV24-1 and TRBJ2-3; perhaps TRBD2 as D (5 bases). CDR1 is KGHDR and CDR2 is SFDVKD in the germline V gene. V gave up 3 bases and J gave up 2 bases, with 20 bases separating them. The CDR3 contains 18 residues.

This clone was counted a few times. The genes are TRBV7-2 and TRBJ2-2; a possible D gene is TRBD1 (5 bases). Trimming shortened V by 3 bases and J by 5 bases, and 13 bases separated the two germline ends. This CDR3 is built from 15 residues. CDR1 SGHTA and CDR2 FQGNSA come from the germline V gene. CDR3 nucleotides: TGTGCCAGCAGCTTGGCAGGGCCAAGAACCGGGGAGCTGTTTTTT. Residues: CASSLAGPRTGELFF.

The rearrangement uses TRBV13 and TRBJ2-3, with no clear D. V lost 2 bases and J lost 10, with 19 bases in between. The CDR3 runs to 15 residues. From germline, CDR1 is PRHDT and CDR2 FYEKMQ (reference sequence). In nucleotides, the CDR3 is TGTGCCAGCAGCTTATCGAGGAGACCCGCCCGATCGCAGTATTTT. Translation: CASSLSRRPARSQYF.